This T cell receptor (beta chain) was recorded in a study of blood T cell repertoires in COVID-19. Repertoires were generated with immunoSEQ multiplex PCR, while TCRdb's copy carries only in-frame clones and drops some. The sample records about 400,000 clones, approximately 87% being singletons. The V gene's germline CDR1 is SGHDT and CDR2 YYEEEE. J was trimmed by 4 bases and V by 7 bases; bases with no gene match: 17. The CDR3 is made up of 17 amino acids. The chain carries TRBV5-6 and TRBJ1-2, with 9 bases aligning to TRBD1. The sequencing sample was made of PBMCs or T cells enriched from blood (not recorded which). This sequence was found in a man aged 35 to 55 in a cohort exposed to, infected with or recovered from COVID-19 (not recorded which). In DNA form, the CDR3 reads TGTGCCAGCGCCAAACGGTGGGGACAGGGATATTCCTATGGCTACACCTTC. This translates into CASAKRWGQGYSYGYTF.